One sample yielded the 24 T cell receptor beta chains listed below, sequenced in a study of blood T cells in healthy people across ages. Through a sample-barcoded 5' primer and a J-beta primer mix, a second PCR was run for roughly 6 to 11 cycles. TCRdb processed the 5' RACE reads anew with MiXCR; each CDR3 protein has one entry. Of around 1.7 million distinct CDR3 sequences in the sample, over 25% were seen once. Sequencing input: blood. All receptors come from a woman in her thirties in good health.

The genes are TRBV13 and TRBJ2-1; a possible D gene is TRBD2 (5 bases). The CDR3 runs 15 residues. The ends were cut back, 5 bases at V and 3 bases at J, with 14 bases in the middle. The germline CDR1 and CDR2 sequences are PRHDT and FYEKMQ (reference sequence). The CDR3 nucleotides read TGTGCCAGCAGCCGGCAGTTGAGGGTCTACAATGAGCAGTTCTTC. This encodes CASSRQLRVYNEQFF.

The CDR3 sequence is CASSYRPSGDYEQYF. Written as DNA, the CDR3 is TGTGCCAGCAGTTACAGGCCTAGCGGGGACTACGAGCAGTACTTC. This rearrangement joins TRBV6-5 to TRBJ2-7, with 9 bases aligning to TRBD2. V shed 2 bases, J shed 3 bases, and the junction held 5 bases outside the gene matches. The CDR3 loop spans 15 amino acids. CDR1 and CDR2 from the germline V gene are MNHEY and SVGAGI.

This clonotype was counted ten times or more. This CDR3 is CSARKVRDTNSPLHF. The CDR3 bases are TGCAGTGCTAGAAAGGTTCGGGACACTAATTCACCCCTCCACTTT. This chain links TRBV20-1 with TRBJ1-6; a weak D match, TRBD1 (6 bases). Germline V CDR1 and CDR2: DFQATT, SNEGSKA (reference sequence). There are 15 residues in the CDR3. Trimming left V 2 bases short and J 6 bases short, with 14 bases between.

This clonotype was observed a handful of times. The J gene is TRBJ1-1, the V gene TRBV11-2, with D uncertain. Germline-derived CDR1 and CDR2 are SGHAT and FQNNGV. V lost 7 bases, J lost 0 bases, and 9 bases lay in between. CDR3 length: 13 amino acids. The CDR3 loop is CASTARVNTEAFF. CDR3 sequence (DNA): TGTGCCAGCACCGCGCGGGTGAACACTGAAGCTTTCTTT. Together with reference TRBV11-2 and TRBJ1-1, the CDR3 gives the full variable domain: EAGVAQSPRYKIIEKRQSVAFWCNPISGHATLYWYQQILGQGPKLLIQFQNNGVVDDSQLPKDRFSAERLKGVDSTLKIQPAKLEDSAVYLCASTARVNTEAFFGQGTRLTVV.

This chain's CDR3 is CASSSTGLMTQYF. Here the CDR3 DNA reads TGTGCCAGCAGCTCTACCGGCCTTATGACCCAGTACTTC. This sequence joins TRBV7-6 and TRBJ2-5; D gene ambiguous. The length of the CDR3 is 13 residues. The germline CDR1 and CDR2 sequences are SGHVS and FNYEAQ. Between the trimmed V and J ends, which lost 4 bases and 7 bases, there was a span of 13 bases.

This clonotype has a handful of counts. The chain combines TRBV6-2 or TRBV6-3 with TRBJ2-7; tentatively, D is TRBD1 or TRBD2 (5 bases each). The CDR3 extends over 15 amino acids. Germline assignment: CDR1 MNHEY and CDR2 SVGEGT. V shed 2 bases and J shed 2 bases, with 13 bases lying between them. The chain's CDR3 is CASSYAGRQTYEQYF. The CDR3 nucleotides read TGTGCCAGCAGTTACGCGGGCAGACAGACCTACGAGCAGTACTTC.

V is TRBV24-1 and J is TRBJ1-1; possibly TRBD1 for D (5 bases). This CDR3 is 12 amino acids long. CDR1 and CDR2 from the germline V gene are KGHDR and SFDVKD. V gave up 3 bases and J gave up 8 bases, with 9 bases separating them. CDR3 amino acids: CATSDLGAEAFF. The CDR3 DNA reads as TGTGCCACCAGTGATCTCGGGGCCGAAGCTTTCTTT.

Only a few counts were recorded for this clonotype. The J gene is TRBJ2-3, the V gene TRBV10-3; 15 nucleotides line up with TRBD2. Trimming took 4 bases from V and 4 from J; bases not matched to a gene: 12. The CDR3 is made up of 19 amino acids. CDR1 is ENHRY, CDR2 SYGVKD, per germline. CDR3 region: CAISGGLAGGAFGADTQYF. CDR3 nucleotide sequence: TGTGCCATCAGTGGAGGACTAGCGGGAGGGGCCTTCGGCGCAGATACGCAGTATTTT.

V is TRBV20-1 and J is TRBJ2-7, with 10 bases aligning to TRBD1. This CDR3 comprises 14 residues. CDR1 and CDR2 from the germline V gene are DFQATT and SNEGSKA (reference sequence). The V gene end was trimmed by 3 bases and the J gene end by 9 bases; junction bases not matched to a gene: 11. The CDR3 coding sequence is TGCAGTGCTAGCCCGGGACAGGGGCCCTTAGTGCAGTACTTC. Protein: CSASPGQGPLVQYF.

The sample holds a few counts of this clonotype. The chain uses TRBV5-1 and TRBJ2-1; tentatively, D is TRBD2 (5 bases). Germline V gene lookup returns CDR1 SGHRS and CDR2 YFSETQ. V gave up 7 bases and J gave up 6 bases, with 20 bases separating them. CDR3 length: 15 amino acids. CDR3 region: CASRPTGFQSNEQFF. Here the CDR3 DNA reads TGCGCCAGCCGCCCCACGGGGTTCCAATCCAATGAGCAGTTCTTC.

The genes are TRBV7-3 and TRBJ2-1; either TRBD1 or TRBD2 may supply D (5 bases each). This CDR3 has 15 residues. V dropped 7 bases and J dropped 8 bases, with 21 bases sitting between them. The germline CDR1 and CDR2 sequences are SGHTA and FQGTGA. CDR3: CASNPRGAGRDEQFF. The DNA of the CDR3 is TGTGCCAGCAACCCCCGAGGGGCAGGTCGGGATGAGCAGTTCTTC.

This clonotype appeared many times. CDR3: CSAERSANEQFF. In DNA, the CDR3 is TGCAGCGCCGAGCGTAGCGCCAATGAGCAGTTCTTC. The chain carries TRBV29-1 and TRBJ2-1, with D possibly being TRBD2 (5 bases). This CDR3 is 12 amino acids long. Germline CDR1 is SQVTM and CDR2 is ANQGSEA. The V gene lost 7 bases and the J gene lost 6 bases, with 13 bases spanning the gap.

This clonotype was recorded at least ten times. The chain couples TRBV11-2 to TRBJ2-1, with TRBD1 identical over 8 bases. With 5 bases clipped from V and 0 bases from J, the junction kept 3 bases outside the gene matches. CDR1 and CDR2 from the germline V gene are SGHAT and FQNNGV. The CDR3 runs 15 residues. The CDR3 protein is CASSTQGGSYNEQFF. CDR3 coding DNA: TGTGCCAGCAGCACACAGGGGGGCTCCTACAATGAGCAGTTCTTC.

This clonotype has more than one count but fewer than ten. The junction differs from germline at one of its ends, possibly a read error. This rearrangement joins TRBV6-2 or TRBV6-3 to TRBJ1-2, with D perhaps TRBD1 (5 bases). Germline assignment: CDR1 MNHEY and CDR2 SVGEGT. The CDR3 consists of 14 residues. CDR3 sequence reads: CASSYLGGSYGCTF. In DNA form, the CDR3 reads TGTGCCAGCAGTTACCTCGGGGGAAGCTATGGCTGCACCTTC.

The rearrangement links TRBV27 to TRBJ2-3; 7 nucleotides line up with TRBD2. The CDR3 totals 15 residues. Germline CDR1 MNHEY, CDR2 SMNVEV (reference sequence). Trimming took 2 bases from V and 4 from J; bases not matched to a gene: 6. The CDR3 is CASSLRASGADTQYF. CDR3 DNA: TGTGCCAGCAGTTTACGCGCTAGCGGCGCAGATACGCAGTATTTT.

This clonotype was counted many times. The rearrangement joins TRBV10-3 to TRBJ2-1; D is uncertain. V lost 6 bases, J lost 4 bases, and 7 bases lay in between. Germline values: CDR1 ENHRY, CDR2 SYGVKD. This CDR3 region has 12 residues. As DNA, the CDR3 is TGTGCCATCAGGGACGATTACAATGAGCAGTTCTTC. It encodes CAIRDDYNEQFF.

V is TRBV20-1 and J is TRBJ1-1; TRBD1 is a possible D gene (6 bases). CDR1 and CDR2 from the germline V gene are DFQATT and SNEGSKA (reference sequence). With 5 bases removed from V and 5 bases from J, the gap between germline ends came to 24 bases. This CDR3 has 16 amino acids. CDR3: CSASTRDTQVGTEAFF. CDR3 bases: TGCAGTGCTTCAACGCGGGACACCCAGGTCGGGACTGAAGCTTTCTTT.

V gene TRBV21-1 combines with J gene TRBJ2-7; the DNA was not used to check the table's D call, TRBD1. TRBV21-1 is annotated as a pseudogene. The CDR3 length is 17 residues. The CDR3 DNA sequence: TGTGCCAGCAGCAAAGCCTGTAGGGGAGGAAGGTCCTACGAGCAGTACTTC. This translates into CASSKACRGGRSYEQYF.

The J gene is TRBJ1-5, the V gene TRBV7-2; a possible D gene is TRBD1 (6 bases). The V end was cut by 1 base, the J end by 2 bases, with 12 bases between. In germline, CDR1 is SGHTA, CDR2 FQGNSA. The CDR3 runs 16 residues. CDR3 protein: CASSLGSQGGNQPQHF. The CDR3, as DNA: TGTGCCAGCAGCTTAGGATCACAGGGAGGCAATCAGCCCCAGCATTTT.

This clonotype was observed a few times. The gene calls are TRBV6-6 and TRBJ2-5; D possibly corresponds to TRBD2 (5 bases). V lost 7 bases and J lost 5, with 17 bases in between. The CDR3 length is 14 residues. From germline, CDR1 is MNHNY and CDR2 SVGAGI (reference sequence). The CDR3 DNA follows: TGTGCCAGCAAGGCTAGCCCGGTTCGGGAGACCCAGTACTTC. Its protein product is CASKASPVRETQYF.

The chain employs TRBV28 and TRBJ2-7, with D tentatively TRBD1 (5 bases). The end of the DNA fits TRBJ2-5 better, so the J call may be wrong. Germline V gives CDR1 MDHEN, CDR2 SYDVKM. The CDR3 sequence is 16 residues long. The CDR3 nucleotides read TGTGCCAGCAGTTTATGGGGGCGGCAAGGTGGAAAGACCCAGTACTTC. Translation gives CASSLWGRQGGKTQYF.

Worth noting for this clonotype: The junction does not match germline at one end; this may be a read error. The chain carries TRBV7-2 and TRBJ1-5; a weak D match, TRBD1 (6 bases). The CDR3 runs 15 residues. Germline V gene data show CDR1 as SGHTA and CDR2 as FQGNSA. CDR3 in DNA: TGTGCCGGCAGCTCAGGGCCAGGGGTTGGTCAGCCCCAGCATTTT. This codes for CAGSSGPGVGQPQHF. Full variable domain (missing parts from reference TRBV7-2 and TRBJ1-5): GAGVSQSPSNKVTEKGKDVELRCDPISGHTALYWYRQSLGQGLEFLIYFQGNSAPDKSGLPSDRFSAERTGGSVSTLTIQRTQQEDSAVYLCAGSSGPGVGQPQHFGDGTRLSIL.

V usage is TRBV7-6 and J usage is TRBJ2-4; the match to TRBD1 covers 7 bases. The end of the DNA fits TRBJ2-7 better, so the J call may be wrong. In germline, CDR1 is SGHVS, CDR2 FNYEAQ. CDR3 length: 14 amino acids. CDR3 loop: CASSLIADRSEQYF. In DNA, the CDR3 is TGTGCCAGCAGCTTAATTGCGGACAGGAGCGAGCAGTACTTC.

This clonotype was counted between two and nine times. The J gene is TRBJ2-6, the V gene TRBV15; 7 bases are a match to TRBD1. V trimming: 5 bases; J trimming: 0 bases; junction bases outside the gene matches: 7. The CDR3 is 17 residues long. The germline CDR1 and CDR2 sequences are LNHNV and YYDKDF (reference sequence). CDR3 DNA sequence: TGTGCCACCAGCGCCCGGACAGGCTACTCTGGGGCCAACGTCCTGACTTTC. This codes for CATSARTGYSGANVLTF.